This T cell receptor (beta chain) was captured in a study of blood T cell repertoires in COVID-19. Study at large: Samples representing acute and convalescent COVID-19 were sourced from the United States, Italy and Spain. The analysed material was cDNA or gDNA that came from T cells, B-cell-depleted T cells, or PBMCs.

In the source study's methods: Reference gene primer amplification gave nucleated cell count estimates. TCRdb's copy holds only in-frame clones and misses some; the assay was immunoSEQ multiplex PCR. That table supplies the V and J calls and clone size; D and trimming were determined from the DNA. The data hold about 100,000 clones, with over 80% observed a single time. The sequence was collected from a man aged 45-60 years with acute or convalescent COVID-19. The sequenced sample was peripheral blood.

The CDR3 reads CASSEEGGGELFF. CDR3 sequence (DNA): TGTGCCAGCAGTGAGGAGGGAGGCGGGGAGCTGTTTTTT. The chain links TRBV6-4 to TRBJ2-2, with D possibly TRBD2 on 6 matching bases. Germline loops: CDR1 MRHNA, CDR2 SNTAGT. This CDR3 comprises 13 residues. The V and J ends lost 3 bases and 7 bases respectively, with 9 bases between them.